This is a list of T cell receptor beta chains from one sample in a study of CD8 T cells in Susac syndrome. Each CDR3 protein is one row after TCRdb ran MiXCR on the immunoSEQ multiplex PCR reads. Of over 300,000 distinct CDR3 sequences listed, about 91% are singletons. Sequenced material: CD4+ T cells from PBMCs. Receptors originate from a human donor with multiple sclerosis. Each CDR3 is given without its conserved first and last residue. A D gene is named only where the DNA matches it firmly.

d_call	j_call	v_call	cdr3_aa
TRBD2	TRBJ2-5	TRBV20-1	SASSGLTSGSVLVETQY
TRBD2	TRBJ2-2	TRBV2	ASKTSGGSTGELF
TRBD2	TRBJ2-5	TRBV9	ASTKSGTTWETQY
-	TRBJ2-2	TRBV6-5	ASGTGELF
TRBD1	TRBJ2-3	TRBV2	ASRGTGASTDTQY
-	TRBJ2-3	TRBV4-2	ASSPSTSTDTQY
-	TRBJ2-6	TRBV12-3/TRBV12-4	ASGGYYSGANVLT
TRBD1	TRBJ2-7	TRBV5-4	ASSLAGTGGVEQY
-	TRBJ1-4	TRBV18	ASSPVQHLTNEKLF
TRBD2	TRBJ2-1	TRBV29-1	SAPRTPSGRALGQ
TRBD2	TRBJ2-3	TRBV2	ASSGPYLSGLAADTQY
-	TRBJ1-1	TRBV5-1	ASSVVGPGLTEAF
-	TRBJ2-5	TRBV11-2	ASSPKLGEWETQY
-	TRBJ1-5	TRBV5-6	ASHLGGARNQPQH
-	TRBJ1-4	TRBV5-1	ASSSGNHRVEKLF
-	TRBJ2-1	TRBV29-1	SAKWTVGEQF
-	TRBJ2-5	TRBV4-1	ASSQGGSVPQETQY
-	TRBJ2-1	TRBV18	ASSPPGVNEQF
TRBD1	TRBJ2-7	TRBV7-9	ASSRRDRTAYEQY
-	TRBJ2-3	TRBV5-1	ASSLWRGGVYTQY
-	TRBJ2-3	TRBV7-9	ASSLAITGINTDTQY
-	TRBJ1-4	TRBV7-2	ASSPSRGEKLF
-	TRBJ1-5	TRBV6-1	ASRWTENQPQH
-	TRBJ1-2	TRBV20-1	SARERGLWGYT
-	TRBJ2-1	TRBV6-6	ASSYDEQF
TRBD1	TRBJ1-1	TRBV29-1	SVRGQGTEAF
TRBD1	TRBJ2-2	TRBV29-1	SALGQGNAGELF
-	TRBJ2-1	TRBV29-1	SAQGFEQF
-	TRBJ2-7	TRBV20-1	SAQRGHSSYEQY
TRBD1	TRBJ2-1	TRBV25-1	ASSEFPGTGYSEQF
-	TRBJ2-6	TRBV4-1	ASSPNPGTTGANVLT
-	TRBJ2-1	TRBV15	ATSREFSSPSYNEQF
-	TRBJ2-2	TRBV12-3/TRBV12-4	ASSLGGADTGELF
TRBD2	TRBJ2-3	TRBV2	ASSSILARPDTQY
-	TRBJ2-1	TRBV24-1	ATSDSRTSSRVNSYNEQF
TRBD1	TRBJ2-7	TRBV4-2	ASSQRGDRGSYEQY
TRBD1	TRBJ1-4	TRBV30	AWKRGGRGFAGEKLF
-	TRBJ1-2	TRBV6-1	ASSETDHYGYT
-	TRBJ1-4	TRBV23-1	ASSPRGEGKLMKELF
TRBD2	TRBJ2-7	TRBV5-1	ASSLVAGAPHEQY
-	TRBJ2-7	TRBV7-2	ASSLATSYEQY
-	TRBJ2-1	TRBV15	ATSRTLTGNNEQF
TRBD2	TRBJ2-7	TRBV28	ASNRAGLREQY
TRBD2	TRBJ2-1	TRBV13	ASSLVGTSGRSGSNEQF
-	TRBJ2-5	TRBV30	AWSVMILGYQETQY
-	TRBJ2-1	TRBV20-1	SAAGPYNEQF
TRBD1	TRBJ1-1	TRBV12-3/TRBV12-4	ASRQDRGNEAF
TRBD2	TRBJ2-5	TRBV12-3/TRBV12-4	ASRVGSSGGQETQY